This T cell receptor beta chain stems from a study of blood T cells in healthy people across ages. Study overall: Every two T cells gave about one barcoded beta molecule via template switching.

For every donor, a draw yielded 7.5 to 10 milliliters of peripheral blood. V dropped 1 base and J dropped 4 bases, with 7 bases sitting between them. Germline V lookup: CDR1 SGHTA, CDR2 FQGNSA. This CDR3 has 13 amino acids. PCR was performed a second time for about 7 to 11 cycles using a sample-barcoded 5' primer and a J-beta primer mix. TCRdb analysed the 5' RACE reads with MiXCR anew, one entry per CDR3 protein. The repertoire has some 760,000 distinct CDR3 sequences, roughly 25% of them found once; the top ten carry 3.7%. This clonotype was seen at least ten times. This sample also belongs to another study, concerning T cells of mothers and their children. This second study says: The TCR beta CDR3 read count exceeded 10 million for each mother and was approximately 3 million for each child.

This clonotype was obtained from a boy between 10 and 17 years old in good health. The genes are TRBV7-2 and TRBJ2-5; D remains unclear. The sample consisted of blood. The CDR3 sequence: CASSLDRRETQYF. Written as DNA, the CDR3 is TGTGCCAGCAGCTTAGATAGGCGAGAGACCCAGTACTTC.